This T cell receptor (beta chain) emerged from a study of cytomegalovirus exposure and HLA in healthy donors. Regarding the study as a whole: A link between a missense DCLRE1C variant and TCR beta V- and J-gene trimming emerged from a later analysis. What a later analysis reportedly showed was that an Asian-associated ancestry cluster had fewer N-insertions than the approximately 700-donor mean. A few V segments could not be told apart, such as TRBV6-2 and TRBV6-3, and were left out.

As concerns this clone: Antigen unknown.

Researchers ran the PCR with 60 Vbeta and 13 Jbeta primers. TCRdb's copy holds only in-frame clones and misses some; the assay was immunoSEQ multiplex PCR. The sample features over 100,000 clones, with around 1.6% in its top ten. The CDR3 consists of 15 residues. The ends lost 2 bases at V and 2 bases at J; junction bases unmatched: 6. Germline-derived CDR1 and CDR2 are SEHNR and FQNEAQ (reference sequence). The receptor's source is a woman aged 40 to 50 in good health and CMV-seropositive. The sample was PBMCs. This rearrangement joins TRBV7-9 to TRBJ2-7, with TRBD2 matching over 7 bases. The CDR3 coding sequence is TGTGCCAGCAGCTTATTTTCTAGCGGAACCTACGAGCAGTACTTC. This gives the protein CASSLFSSGTYEQYF.